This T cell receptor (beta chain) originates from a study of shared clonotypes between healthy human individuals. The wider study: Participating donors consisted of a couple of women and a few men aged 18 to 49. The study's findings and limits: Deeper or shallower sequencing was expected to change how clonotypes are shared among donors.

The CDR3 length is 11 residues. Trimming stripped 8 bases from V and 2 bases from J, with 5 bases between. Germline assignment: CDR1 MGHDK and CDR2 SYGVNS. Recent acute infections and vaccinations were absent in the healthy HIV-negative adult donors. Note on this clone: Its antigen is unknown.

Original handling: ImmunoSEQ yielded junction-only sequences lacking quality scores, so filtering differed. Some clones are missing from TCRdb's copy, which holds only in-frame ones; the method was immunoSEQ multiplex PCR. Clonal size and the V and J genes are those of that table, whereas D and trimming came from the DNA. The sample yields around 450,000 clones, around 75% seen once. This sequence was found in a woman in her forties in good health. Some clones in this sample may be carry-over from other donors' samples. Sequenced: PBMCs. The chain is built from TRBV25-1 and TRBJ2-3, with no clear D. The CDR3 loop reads CASSSTDTQYF. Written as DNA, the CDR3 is TGTGCCAGCTCATCCACAGATACGCAGTATTTT.